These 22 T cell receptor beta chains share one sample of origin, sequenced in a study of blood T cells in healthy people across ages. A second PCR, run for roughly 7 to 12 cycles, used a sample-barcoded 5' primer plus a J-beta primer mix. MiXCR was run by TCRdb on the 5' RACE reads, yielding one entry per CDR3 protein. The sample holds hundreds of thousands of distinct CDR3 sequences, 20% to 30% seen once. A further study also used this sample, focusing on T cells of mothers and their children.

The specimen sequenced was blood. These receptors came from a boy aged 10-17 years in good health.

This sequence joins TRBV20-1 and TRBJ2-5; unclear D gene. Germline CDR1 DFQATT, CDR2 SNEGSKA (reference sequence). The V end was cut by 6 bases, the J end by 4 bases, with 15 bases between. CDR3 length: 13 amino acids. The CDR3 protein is CSADPPAIETQYF. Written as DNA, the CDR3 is TGCAGTGCCGACCCACCGGCGATAGAGACCCAGTACTTC.

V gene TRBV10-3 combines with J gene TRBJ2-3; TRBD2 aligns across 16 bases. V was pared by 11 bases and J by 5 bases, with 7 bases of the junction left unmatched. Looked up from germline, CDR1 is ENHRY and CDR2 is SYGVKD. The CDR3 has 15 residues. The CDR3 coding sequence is TGTGCCTCGACCGGGACTAGCGGGGGGGAAGATACGCAGTATTTT. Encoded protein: CASTGTSGGEDTQYF.

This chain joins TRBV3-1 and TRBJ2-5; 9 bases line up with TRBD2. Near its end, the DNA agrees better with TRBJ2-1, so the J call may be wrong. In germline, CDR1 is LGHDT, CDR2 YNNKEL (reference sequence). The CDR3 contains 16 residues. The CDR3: CASSQGMASGENEQFF. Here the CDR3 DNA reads TGTGCCAGCAGCCAAGGGATGGCTAGCGGGGAAAATGAGCAGTTCTTC.

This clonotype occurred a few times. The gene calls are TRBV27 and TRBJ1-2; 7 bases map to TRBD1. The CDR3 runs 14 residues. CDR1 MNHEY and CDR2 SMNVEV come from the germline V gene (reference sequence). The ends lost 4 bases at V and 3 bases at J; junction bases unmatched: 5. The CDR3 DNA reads TGTGCCAGCAGTTCCTACAGGGGATACTATGGCTACACCTTC. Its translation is CASSSYRGYYGYTF.

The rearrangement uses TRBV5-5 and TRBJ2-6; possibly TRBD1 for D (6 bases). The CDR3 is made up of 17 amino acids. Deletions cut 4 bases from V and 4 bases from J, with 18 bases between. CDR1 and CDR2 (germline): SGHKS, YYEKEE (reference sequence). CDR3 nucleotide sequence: TGTGCCAGCAGCGGACCGGGACACCCTCGGGGGGCCAACGTCCTGACTTTC. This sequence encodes CASSGPGHPRGANVLTF.

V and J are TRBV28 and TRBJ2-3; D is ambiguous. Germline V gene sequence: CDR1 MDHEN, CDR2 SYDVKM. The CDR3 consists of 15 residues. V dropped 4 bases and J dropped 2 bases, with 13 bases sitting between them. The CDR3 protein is CASSSLVGHTDTQYF. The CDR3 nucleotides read TGTGCCAGCAGTTCTCTAGTCGGCCACACAGATACGCAGTATTTT. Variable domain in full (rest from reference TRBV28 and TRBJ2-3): DVKVTQSSRYLVKRTGEKVFLECVQDMDHENMFWYRQDPGLGLRLIYFSYDVKMKEKGDIPEGYSVSREKKERFSLILESASTNQTSMYLCASSSLVGHTDTQYFGPGTRLTVL.

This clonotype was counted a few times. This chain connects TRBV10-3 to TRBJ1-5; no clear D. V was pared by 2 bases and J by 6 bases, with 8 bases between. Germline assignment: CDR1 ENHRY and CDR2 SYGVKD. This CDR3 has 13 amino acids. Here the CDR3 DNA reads TGTGCCATCAGTGAGAACTTAGCTCAGCCCCAGCATTTT. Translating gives CAISENLAQPQHF.

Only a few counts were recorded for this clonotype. This CDR3 reads CSASATGTYPTDTQYF. The CDR3 nucleotides are TGCAGTGCTTCGGCAACCGGGACTTACCCCACAGATACGCAGTATTTT. This chain connects TRBV20-1 to TRBJ2-3; TRBD2 is a possible D gene (6 bases). This CDR3 region has 16 residues. CDR1 and CDR2 (germline): DFQATT, SNEGSKA (reference sequence). The V end lost 5 bases, the J end lost 2 bases, and 20 bases lay between the germline ends.

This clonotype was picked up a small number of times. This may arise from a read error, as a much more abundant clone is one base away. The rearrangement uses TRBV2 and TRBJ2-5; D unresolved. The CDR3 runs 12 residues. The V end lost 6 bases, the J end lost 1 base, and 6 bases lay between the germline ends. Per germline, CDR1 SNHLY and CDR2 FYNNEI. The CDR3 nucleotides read TGTGCCAGCAGGGACGGCCAAGAGACCCAGTACTTC. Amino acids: CASRDGQETQYF.

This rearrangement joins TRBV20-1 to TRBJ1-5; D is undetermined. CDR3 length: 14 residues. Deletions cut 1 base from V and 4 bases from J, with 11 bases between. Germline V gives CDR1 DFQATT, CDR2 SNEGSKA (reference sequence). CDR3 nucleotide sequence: TGCAGTGCTAGAGTTCCAGGTCTGAATCAGCCCCAGCATTTT. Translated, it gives CSARVPGLNQPQHF.

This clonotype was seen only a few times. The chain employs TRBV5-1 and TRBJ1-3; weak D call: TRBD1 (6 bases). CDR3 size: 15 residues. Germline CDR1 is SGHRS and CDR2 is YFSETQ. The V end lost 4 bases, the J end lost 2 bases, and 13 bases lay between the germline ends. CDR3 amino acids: CASSGGHTTGNTIYF. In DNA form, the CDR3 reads TGCGCCAGCAGCGGGGGACACACAACTGGAAACACCATATATTTT.

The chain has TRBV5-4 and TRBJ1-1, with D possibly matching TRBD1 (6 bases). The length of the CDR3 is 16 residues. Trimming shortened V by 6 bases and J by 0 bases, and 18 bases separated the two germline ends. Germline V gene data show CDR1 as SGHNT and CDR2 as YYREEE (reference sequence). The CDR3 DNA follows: TGTGCCAGCAAGCTTCTCAGGGGACGGGTGAACACTGAAGCTTTCTTT. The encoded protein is CASKLLRGRVNTEAFF.

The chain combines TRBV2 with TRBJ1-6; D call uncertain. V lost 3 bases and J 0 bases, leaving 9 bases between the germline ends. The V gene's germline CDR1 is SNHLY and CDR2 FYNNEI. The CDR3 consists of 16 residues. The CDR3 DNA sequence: TGTGCCAGCAGTGATAGGTCAAGCTCCTATAATTCACCCCTCCACTTT. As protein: CASSDRSSSYNSPLHF.

CDR3 loop: CASSLTGARQETQYF. CDR3 bases: TGTGCCAGCAGTTTAACGGGGGCCCGGCAGGAGACCCAGTACTTC. The chain is built from TRBV12-3 or TRBV12-4 and TRBJ2-5; D is possibly TRBD1 or TRBD2 (6 bases each). The CDR3 totals 15 residues. V dropped 2 bases and J dropped 5 bases, with 15 bases sitting between them.

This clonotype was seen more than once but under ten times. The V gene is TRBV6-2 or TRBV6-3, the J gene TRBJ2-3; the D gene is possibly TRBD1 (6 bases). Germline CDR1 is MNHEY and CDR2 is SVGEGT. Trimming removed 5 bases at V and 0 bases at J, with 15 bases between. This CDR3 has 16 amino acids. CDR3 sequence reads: CASSQGTTSSTDTQYF. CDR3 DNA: TGTGCCAGCAGTCAGGGGACAACCTCTAGCACAGATACGCAGTATTTT.

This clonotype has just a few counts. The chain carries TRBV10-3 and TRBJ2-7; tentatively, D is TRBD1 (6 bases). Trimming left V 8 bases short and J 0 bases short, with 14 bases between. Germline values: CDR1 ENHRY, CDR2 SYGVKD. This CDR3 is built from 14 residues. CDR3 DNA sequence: TGTGCCATCCGATGGGGGCAGAGCTCCTACGAGCAGTACTTC. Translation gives CAIRWGQSSYEQYF.

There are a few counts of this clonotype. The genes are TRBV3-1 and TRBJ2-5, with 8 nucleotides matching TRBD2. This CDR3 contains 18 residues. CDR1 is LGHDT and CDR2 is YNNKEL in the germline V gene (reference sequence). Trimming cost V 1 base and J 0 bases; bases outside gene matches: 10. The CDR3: CASSQVGGAGEDQETQYF. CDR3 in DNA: TGTGCCAGCAGCCAAGTAGGGGGAGCGGGAGAAGACCAAGAGACCCAGTACTTC.

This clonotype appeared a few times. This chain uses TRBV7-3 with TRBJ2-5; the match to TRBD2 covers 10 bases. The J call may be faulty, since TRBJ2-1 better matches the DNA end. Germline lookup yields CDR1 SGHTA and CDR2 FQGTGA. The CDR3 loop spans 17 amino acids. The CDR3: CASSSRERGGQYNEQFF. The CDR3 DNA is TGTGCCAGCAGCTCTCGGGAGCGGGGGGGCCAGTACAATGAGCAGTTCTTC.

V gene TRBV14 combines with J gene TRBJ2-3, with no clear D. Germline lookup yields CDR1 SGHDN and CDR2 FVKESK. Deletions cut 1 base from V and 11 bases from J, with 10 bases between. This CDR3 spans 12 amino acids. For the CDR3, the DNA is TGTGCCAGCAGCCAAGCCCCGGGTATGCAGTATTTT. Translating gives CASSQAPGMQYF.

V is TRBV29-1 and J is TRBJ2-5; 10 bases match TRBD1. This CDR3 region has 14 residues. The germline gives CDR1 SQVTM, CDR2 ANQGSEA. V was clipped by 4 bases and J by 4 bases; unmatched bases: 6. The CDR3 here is CSVVGQGTGETQYF. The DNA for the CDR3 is TGCAGCGTTGTGGGACAGGGGACAGGAGAGACCCAGTACTTC.

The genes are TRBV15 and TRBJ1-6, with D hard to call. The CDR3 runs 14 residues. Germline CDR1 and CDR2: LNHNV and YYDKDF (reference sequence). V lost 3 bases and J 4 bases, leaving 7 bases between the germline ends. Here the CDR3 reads CATSSRPYNSPLHF. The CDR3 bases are TGTGCCACCAGCAGTCGACCTTATAATTCACCCCTCCACTTT.

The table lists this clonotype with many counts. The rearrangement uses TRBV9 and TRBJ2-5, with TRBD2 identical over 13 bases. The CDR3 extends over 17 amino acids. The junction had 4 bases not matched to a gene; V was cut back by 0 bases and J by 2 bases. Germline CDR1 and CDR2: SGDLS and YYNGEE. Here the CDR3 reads CASSVGATSGGQETQYF. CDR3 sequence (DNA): TGTGCCAGCAGCGTAGGGGCGACTAGCGGGGGGCAAGAGACCCAGTACTTC.